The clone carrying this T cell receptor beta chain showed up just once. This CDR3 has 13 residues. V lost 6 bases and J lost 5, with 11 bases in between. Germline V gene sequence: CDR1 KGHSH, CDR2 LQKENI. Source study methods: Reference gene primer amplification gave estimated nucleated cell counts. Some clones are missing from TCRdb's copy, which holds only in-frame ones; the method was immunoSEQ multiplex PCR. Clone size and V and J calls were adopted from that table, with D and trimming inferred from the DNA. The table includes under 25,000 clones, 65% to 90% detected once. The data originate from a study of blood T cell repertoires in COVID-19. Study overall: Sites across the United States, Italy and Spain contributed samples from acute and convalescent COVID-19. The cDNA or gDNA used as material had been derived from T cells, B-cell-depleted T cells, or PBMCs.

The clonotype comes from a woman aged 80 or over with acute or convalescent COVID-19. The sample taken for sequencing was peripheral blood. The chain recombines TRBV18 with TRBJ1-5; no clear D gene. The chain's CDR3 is CASSNGRDQPQHF. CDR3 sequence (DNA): TGTGCCAGCTCCAACGGTCGGGATCAGCCCCAGCATTTT.